Given below is one T cell receptor (beta chain) in context. The clone's antigen remains unknown. Within one base of it there is no much larger clone, and no base qualities were kept. Instrument used: Illumina NovaSeq 6000. TCRalpha and TCRbeta cDNA libraries were constructed by 5'RACE with constant-segment primers, with sample barcodes and unique molecular identifiers being introduced. RNA was extracted from every sample with Trizol reagent. The libraries were amplified in two PCR steps, and the second step added a second sample barcode and Illumina TruSeq adapters. Libraries were sequenced on an Illumina NovaSeq with 2 x 150 bp paired-end reads. On the authors' methods: Demultiplexing of reads and collapsing into UMI-guided consensus sequences were performed with migec v1.2.7. Using mixcr v2.1.11, the UMI consensuses were aligned to TRA and TRB V and J templates and assembled into clonotypes. Expanded or contracted clonotypes were those called significant by both edgeR and NoisET, with noise models trained on biological replicates. For edgeR calls, a false discovery rate-adjusted p below 0.01 and a log2 fold-change threshold of 1 were applied. As an exploratory analysis of dynamics, PCA with hierarchical clustering was applied to max-normalized trajectories of the 1000 most abundant clonotypes. Separately sequenced CD4+ and CD8+ repertoires were used to assign a CD4 or CD8 phenotype to each responding clone. The raw public reads went through TCRdb reprocessing: fastp at Q25, MiXCR clone calling, in-frame beta chains kept. Entries are consolidated by CDR3 protein sequence, retaining the most common genes and DNA. TCRdb's processing, not the authors' own work, is the source of the V and J calls. For this sample the table gives 68,000 or so distinct CDR3 sequences, of which about a sixth were detected only once. The top ten clonotypes cover roughly 33% of the sample.

PBMCs were isolated by Ficoll-Paque density gradient centrifugation. This record comes from a study of T-cell memory formation after mild COVID-19 (dated by TCRdb to the early 2020s). Turning to the overall study: Most TCR sequence clusters were specific to one of the two donors. T-cell clones expanding and contracting after mild COVID-19 in two donors were tracked by longitudinal TCRalpha and TCRbeta repertoire sequencing. The cohort comprised two young, previously healthy adult volunteers, one female and one male. What the study reported, not specific to this receptor: Some responding clones were detected in pre-infection memory, suggesting pre-existing cross-reactive memory T cells joined the SARS-CoV-2 response. Clones that contracted from day 15 to 85 showed balanced CD4/CD8 phenotypes, whereas a second wave of clones that expanded from day 15 to 37 leaned towards CD4+. The study covered only a couple of mild cases, and larger cohorts including severe cases with pre-infection samples were considered necessary. The second-wave clones that peaked on day 37 were not confirmed to be SARS-CoV-2 specific. Contracting CD4+ clones appeared mostly in the CM and EM memory subsets, whereas CD8+ clones were enriched in EMRA.

V loses 9 bases, J loses 4 bases, and the germline ends lie 15 bases apart. The CDR3 covers 14 residues, taking in both the cysteine and the phenylalanine. The read is trimmed to its CDR3 DNA, 42 bases read in frame from base 1. CDR1 ENHRY and CDR2 SYGVKD were looked up in the germline V gene. This sequence originates from an adult woman who had mild COVID-19 (a few samples of this study predate the infection). The sample titles of this study are shuffled in the database, so cell type and time point are left out; the donor was told from shared clones. The chain is encoded by TRBV10-3 joined to TRBJ2-2, with no D gene named confidently. The sample was PBMCs or a T cell subset sorted from them (not recorded which). The CDR3 region reads CAMRRPSGTGELFF. In nucleotides, the sequence is TGTGCCATGAGACGGCCGTCGGGCACCGGGGAGCTGTTTTTT.